These 24 T cell receptor beta chains came from one sample sequenced in a study of T cells after yellow fever vaccination. One entry per CDR3 protein results from TCRdb running MiXCR on the 5' RACE reads. The data contain about 350,000 distinct CDR3 sequences, around a tenth of them singletons. This material consisted of PBMCs, taken on the day of the first yellow fever vaccination. The receptors originated from a young man who received the YFV17D yellow fever vaccine.

Many counts were recorded for this clonotype. CDR3 bases: TGTGCCAGCAGCCAGGAAGGACTCGCCACCGGGGAGCTGTTTTTT. This translates into CASSQEGLATGELFF. The gene calls are TRBV4-2 and TRBJ2-2; D may be TRBD2 (5 bases). In germline, CDR1 is LGHNA, CDR2 YNFKEQ. This CDR3 has 15 residues. The V end lost 3 bases, the J end lost 4 bases, and 12 bases lay between the germline ends.

The genes are TRBV10-3 and TRBJ1-2; D gene ambiguous. The CDR3 length is 14 residues. CDR1 and CDR2 from the germline V gene are ENHRY and SYGVKD. The germline V and J ends were trimmed by 5 bases and 9 bases, with 19 bases remaining between them. This chain's CDR3 is CAISPSVVFSSYTF. The CDR3 DNA reads as TGTGCCATCAGTCCTTCGGTTGTGTTTAGCAGCTACACCTTC.

This clonotype occurred many times. The chain combines TRBV12-3 or TRBV12-4 with TRBJ2-7; no firm D call. V dropped 1 base and J dropped 2 bases, with 12 bases sitting between them. This CDR3 spans 15 amino acids. CDR3 residues: CASSLGSHLTYEQYF. Written as DNA, the CDR3 is TGTGCCAGCAGTTTAGGCAGCCACCTTACCTACGAGCAGTACTTC.

This clonotype turned up a few times. V and J are TRBV7-2 and TRBJ2-3; weak D call: TRBD2 (5 bases). V was trimmed by 5 bases and J by 6 bases, leaving 15 bases between them. The CDR3 extends over 14 amino acids. CDR1 and CDR2 from the germline V gene are SGHTA and FQGNSA. CDR3 in DNA: TGTGCCAGCAGCACCCGGAGGTGGGAGGATACGCAGTATTTT. Encoded protein: CASSTRRWEDTQYF.

This clonotype showed up just a few times. V is TRBV6-5 and J is TRBJ2-7; D tentatively reads TRBD1 or TRBD2 (5 bases each). V was cut by 2 bases and J by 4 bases, with 15 bases left in between. CDR1 is MNHEY and CDR2 is SVGAGI in the germline V gene. The CDR3 is 15 amino acids. DNA of the CDR3: TGTGCCAGCAGTTACGTGGGACGGAGATCTTACGAGCAGTACTTC. Its translation is CASSYVGRRSYEQYF.

This clonotype came up a few times. The rearrangement joins TRBV7-9 to TRBJ2-5, with no clear D. From germline, CDR1 is SEHNR and CDR2 FQNEAQ (reference sequence). The CDR3 spans 14 residues. V was clipped by 4 bases and J by 1 base, with 10 bases between them. The CDR3 sequence is CASSSGSLQETQYF. The CDR3 DNA sequence: TGTGCCAGCAGCTCCGGTAGTCTCCAAGAGACCCAGTACTTC.

There are a few counts of this clonotype. This sequence joins TRBV4-2 and TRBJ2-7; maybe TRBD1 (5 bases). CDR1 and CDR2 (germline): LGHNA, YNFKEQ. Trimming took off 0 bases at V and 0 bases at J, with 12 bases between the two ends. This CDR3 has 16 residues. The CDR3 nucleotides read TGTGCCAGCAGCCAAGATGGGGCCATCCCCTCCTACGAGCAGTACTTC. Its protein is CASSQDGAIPSYEQYF.

This clonotype occurred a few times. The chain has TRBV23-1 and TRBJ2-1; D ambiguous. TRBV23-1 is noted as an ORF with a role that remains uncertain. The CDR3 is 14 residues long. V lost 9 bases and J 3 bases, leaving 15 bases between the germline ends. This chain's CDR3 is CASTLRACYNEQFF. In DNA form, the CDR3 reads TGCGCCAGTACCCTTAGGGCTTGCTACAATGAGCAGTTCTTC.

The V call is TRBV4-2, the J call TRBJ2-1; no clear D gene. V dropped 0 bases and J dropped 13 bases, with 13 bases sitting between them. This CDR3 is built from 13 residues. CDR1 is LGHNA, CDR2 YNFKEQ, per germline. The CDR3 nucleotides read TGTGCCAGCAGCCAAGAGGGCCCGTCGGTCCAGTTCTTC. Translated, it gives CASSQEGPSVQFF.

This sequence joins TRBV6-2 or TRBV6-3 and TRBJ1-2; D remains ambiguous. The germline V gene has CDR1 MNHEY and CDR2 SVGEGT. CDR3 length equals 13 residues. The V and J ends lost 0 bases and 5 bases respectively, with 7 bases between them. The CDR3 protein is CASSYSSLYGYTF. Here the CDR3 DNA reads TGTGCCAGCAGTTACTCAAGTTTATATGGCTACACCTTC.

This clonotype turned up a few times. The rearrangement uses TRBV6-4 and TRBJ2-7; D unresolved. The CDR3 has 19 amino acids. Trimming pared 4 bases from V and 4 bases from J, leaving 29 bases between. CDR1 and CDR2 from the germline V gene are MRHNA and SNTAGT. This chain's CDR3 is CASSAPSSPSTRSGYEQYF. The CDR3 coding sequence is TGTGCCAGCAGTGCTCCGAGTTCCCCCTCGACACGGTCTGGGTACGAGCAGTACTTC.

This clonotype was observed a handful of times. This chain uses TRBV3-1 with TRBJ2-3; 14 nucleotides line up with TRBD2. This CDR3 spans 17 amino acids. Trimming cost V 0 bases and J 1 base; bases outside gene matches: 0. Germline CDR1 reads LGHDT; CDR2 reads YNNKEL (reference sequence). CDR3 amino acids: CASSQEGLAGGTDTQYF. As DNA, the CDR3 is TGTGCCAGCAGCCAAGAGGGACTAGCGGGAGGCACAGATACGCAGTATTTT.

The V call is TRBV6-2 or TRBV6-3, the J call TRBJ2-1, with D unclear. V lost 2 bases and J 6 bases, leaving 5 bases between the germline ends. The CDR3 is made up of 12 amino acids. The V gene's germline CDR1 is MNHEY and CDR2 SVGEGT. The CDR3 nucleotides read TGTGCCAGCAGTTACCTCAGCAATGAGCAGTTCTTC. Amino acids: CASSYLSNEQFF.

V and J are TRBV24-1 and TRBJ2-4; 12 nucleotides line up with TRBD1. The CDR3 spans 18 residues. Looked up from germline, CDR1 is KGHDR and CDR2 is SFDVKD. J gave up 6 bases and V 4 bases, and 12 bases lay outside the gene matches. DNA for the CDR3: TGTGCCACCAGTGAGGCCGGGACAGGGGGCCAGCCTACAAACATTCAGTACTTC. Residues: CATSEAGTGGQPTNIQYF.

The J gene is TRBJ2-1, the V gene TRBV12-3 or TRBV12-4, with D perhaps being TRBD1 or TRBD2 (6 bases each). The length of the CDR3 is 14 residues. Trimming removed 1 base from V and 7 bases from J, with 11 bases in between. CDR3 residues: CASSLGQAGNEQFF. CDR3 nucleotides: TGTGCCAGCAGTTTAGGACAGGCGGGAAATGAGCAGTTCTTC.

Only a few counts were recorded for this clonotype. The chain links TRBV12-3 or TRBV12-4 to TRBJ2-2; 10 bases align to TRBD1. J was trimmed by 7 bases and V by 5 bases; bases with no gene match: 7. This CDR3 is built from 15 residues. This chain's CDR3 is CASSRRQGAFGELFF. The CDR3, as DNA: TGTGCCAGCAGTAGAAGACAGGGGGCTTTCGGGGAGCTGTTTTTT.

The chain has TRBV5-1 and TRBJ2-1; 11 positions agree with TRBD2. This CDR3 has 16 amino acids. CDR1 is SGHRS and CDR2 is YFSETQ in the germline V gene. The V and J ends lost 0 bases and 2 bases, in that order; junction bases with no gene match: 1. The CDR3 coding sequence is TGCGCCAGCAGCTTGGTTAGCGGGGGGGCCTACAATGAGCAGTTCTTC. The encoded protein is CASSLVSGGAYNEQFF.

In this sample, this clonotype turned up a few times. V and J are TRBV10-3 and TRBJ2-1; 9 nucleotides agree with TRBD2. The CDR3 has 16 amino acids. Per the germline V gene, CDR1 is ENHRY and CDR2 is SYGVKD. V trimming: 2 bases; J trimming: 7 bases; junction bases outside the gene matches: 9. The CDR3 DNA sequence: TGTGCCATCAGTGAGCCGGGGCGGCTAGCGGGGAATGAGCAGTTCTTC. Amino acids: CAISEPGRLAGNEQFF.

This clonotype showed up many times. The chain uses TRBV4-1 and TRBJ2-1; D possibly corresponds to TRBD2 (5 bases). Germline CDR1 reads MGHRA; CDR2 reads YSYEKL. This CDR3 has 14 residues. V was shortened by 4 bases and J by 2 bases, with 9 bases between the two germline ends. The CDR3 spells CASSPVGAYNEQFF. In DNA form, the CDR3 reads TGCGCCAGCAGCCCGGTGGGAGCCTACAATGAGCAGTTCTTC.

The table lists this clonotype with a few counts. This chain connects TRBV5-4 to TRBJ1-2; D is undetermined. The germline V and J ends were trimmed by 2 bases and 4 bases, with 6 bases remaining between them. This CDR3 spans 12 amino acids. The germline V gene has CDR1 SGHNT and CDR2 YYREEE (reference sequence). CDR3 sequence: CASSFSIYGYTF. The CDR3 DNA follows: TGTGCCAGCAGCTTTTCAATCTATGGCTACACCTTC. Full variable domain (remainder filled in from reference TRBV5-4 and TRBJ1-2): ETGVTQSPTHLIKTRGQQVTLRCSSQSGHNTVSWYQQALGQGPQFIFQYYREEENGRGNFPPRFSGLQFPNYSSELNVNALELDDSALYLCASSFSIYGYTFGSGTRLTVV.

This clonotype was seen a handful of times. The rearrangement uses TRBV27 and TRBJ2-1; D is undetermined. This CDR3 region has 13 residues. Germline V gene sequence: CDR1 MNHEY, CDR2 SMNVEV (reference sequence). V lost 1 base, J lost 6 bases, and 7 bases lay in between. CDR3 coding DNA: TGTGCCAGCAGTTTATGGGTTTCCAATGAGCAGTTCTTC. It codes for CASSLWVSNEQFF.

The chain is built from TRBV4-1 and TRBJ2-3; TRBD2 aligns across 7 bases. Germline V gene sequence: CDR1 MGHRA, CDR2 YSYEKL. CDR3 size: 16 residues. V shed 7 bases and J 2 bases; nucleotides not matched to a gene: 12. The CDR3 nucleotides read TGCGCCAGCAACCCAGGTTCGGGGGGAGTCACAGATACGCAGTATTTT. Protein sequence: CASNPGSGGVTDTQYF.

At least ten counts were recorded for this clonotype. The chain uses TRBV20-1 and TRBJ1-2, with D perhaps matching TRBD1 (6 bases). V shed 6 bases and J shed 0 bases, with 17 bases lying between them. CDR1 DFQATT and CDR2 SNEGSKA come from the germline V gene (reference sequence). The CDR3 length is 15 residues. The chain's CDR3 is CSAGGDRRSNYGYTF. The CDR3 DNA reads as TGCAGTGCAGGGGGTGATAGGCGATCTAACTATGGCTACACCTTC.

This chain connects TRBV5-1 to TRBJ2-5, with D perhaps matching TRBD1 (6 bases). In germline, CDR1 is SGHRS, CDR2 YFSETQ. The CDR3 consists of 15 residues. V gave up 2 bases and J gave up 0 bases, with 11 bases separating them. CDR3 sequence reads: CASSFQGHNQETQYF. CDR3 in DNA: TGCGCCAGCAGCTTTCAGGGGCATAACCAAGAGACCCAGTACTTC.